What follows are 20 T cell receptor beta chains derived from one specimen sequenced in a study of blood T cell repertoires in COVID-19. Using immunoSEQ multiplex PCR, the repertoire was profiled, and TCRdb retains in-frame clones only, with some absent. Here the sample spans 350,000 to 450,000 clones, 85% being singletons. The sequenced sample consisted of peripheral blood. Every receptor here comes from a young woman with acute or convalescent COVID-19.

The J gene is TRBJ1-2, the V gene TRBV19; 8 nucleotides agree with TRBD1. The CDR3 is made up of 13 amino acids. Germline V gene data show CDR1 as LNHDA and CDR2 as SQIVND (reference sequence). With 3 bases clipped from V and 4 bases from J, the junction kept 1 base outside the gene matches. For the CDR3, the DNA is TGTGCCAGTAGTATCGGACAGGGCTATGGCTACACCTTC. Its protein is CASSIGQGYGYTF.

This rearrangement joins TRBV19 to TRBJ1-4; tentatively, D is TRBD1 (5 bases). Germline loops: CDR1 LNHDA, CDR2 SQIVND (reference sequence). This CDR3 has 15 residues. Trimming removed 5 bases at V and 4 bases at J, with 14 bases between. This CDR3 is CASSPAGTDNEKLFF. The CDR3 region has the DNA TGTGCCAGTAGTCCGGCCGGGACTGATAATGAAAAACTGTTTTTT.

The V gene is TRBV18, the J gene TRBJ1-1, with D perhaps matching TRBD1 (6 bases). The V end was cut by 7 bases, the J end by 4 bases, with 25 bases between. The CDR3 is 17 amino acids. From germline, CDR1 is KGHSH and CDR2 LQKENI. CDR3 DNA: TGTGCCAGCTTATTCACGATGTCAGGGGACGGAGGCACTGAAGCTTTCTTT. Translated, it gives CASLFTMSGDGGTEAFF.

This sequence joins TRBV19 and TRBJ1-4; D unclear. Germline CDR1 reads LNHDA; CDR2 reads SQIVND (reference sequence). This CDR3 has 15 amino acids. V was shortened by 0 bases and J by 7 bases, with 12 bases between the two germline ends. The CDR3, as DNA: TGTGCCAGTAGTATAGAGGGTGGGCCGGCTGAAAAACTGTTTTTT. Protein product: CASSIEGGPAEKLFF.

The chain links TRBV15 to TRBJ2-4; 9 positions agree with TRBD2. The CDR3 has 15 residues. V shed 3 bases and J 8 bases; nucleotides not matched to a gene: 8. Germline V gene data show CDR1 as LNHNV and CDR2 as YYDKDF (reference sequence). The CDR3 bases are TGTGCCACCAGCAGTGATAGCGGGAGTTTAGACATTCAGTACTTC. This sequence encodes CATSSDSGSLDIQYF. The complete variable domain, with remaining parts taken from reference TRBV15 and TRBJ2-4, reads DAMVIQNPRYQVTQFGKPVTLSCSQTLNHNVMYWYQQKSSQAPKLLFHYYDKDFNNEADTPDNFQSRRPNTSFCFLDIRSPGLGDTAMYLCATSSDSGSLDIQYFGAGTRLSVL.

This clone was counted only a few times. The V and J genes are TRBV15 and TRBJ1-1, with TRBD1 as a possible D gene (6 bases). There are 13 residues in the CDR3. The V gene's germline CDR1 is LNHNV and CDR2 YYDKDF (reference sequence). With 5 bases removed from V and 1 base from J, the gap between germline ends came to 8 bases. CDR3 residues: CATSQGQNTEAFF. The CDR3 DNA reads TGTGCCACCAGCCAGGGGCAGAACACTGAAGCTTTCTTT.

The chain is built from TRBV7-8 and TRBJ1-2; TRBD1 might be the D (5 bases). The CDR3 consists of 13 residues. Germline V gene data show CDR1 as SGHVS and CDR2 as FQNEAQ. Trimming left V 5 bases short and J 7 bases short, with 14 bases between. DNA of the CDR3: TGTGCCAGCAGCCTCAACCCCCAGGGTGGCTACACCTTC. As protein: CASSLNPQGGYTF.

The J gene is TRBJ1-1, the V gene TRBV7-9; D is unresolved. Trimming left V 0 bases short and J 7 bases short, with 9 bases between. The CDR3 covers 13 residues. CDR1 and CDR2 from the germline V gene are SEHNR and FQNEAQ (reference sequence). CDR3 sequence (DNA): TGTGCCAGCAGCTTAGCCGGGCGGGTTGAAGCTTTCTTT. Protein sequence: CASSLAGRVEAFF.

The chain carries TRBV4-2 and TRBJ1-2, with TRBD1 identical over 7 bases. Germline-derived CDR1 and CDR2 are LGHNA and YNFKEQ. This CDR3 contains 18 residues. The J segment lost 0 bases and the V segment lost 3 bases, leaving 13 bases of the junction unmatched. CDR3 in amino acids: CASSQDLLGQVANYGYTF. The CDR3 DNA reads TGTGCCAGCAGCCAGGACCTCCTCGGACAGGTAGCTAACTATGGCTACACCTTC.

This clone was counted between two and nine times. V is TRBV7-3 and J is TRBJ2-1, with TRBD2 matching over 9 bases. Per germline, CDR1 SGHTA and CDR2 FQGTGA. V shed 1 base and J 2 bases; nucleotides not matched to a gene: 0. The CDR3 is 15 amino acids. For the CDR3, the DNA is TGTGCCAGCAGCTTAATAGCGGGAGCCTACAATGAGCAGTTCTTC. Translated, it gives CASSLIAGAYNEQFF. Together with reference TRBV7-3 and TRBJ2-1, the CDR3 gives the full variable domain: GAGVSQTPSNKVTEKGKYVELRCDPISGHTALYWYRQSLGQGPEFLIYFQGTGAADDSGLPNDRFFAVRPEGSVSTLKIQRTERGDSAVYLCASSLIAGAYNEQFFGPGTRLTVL.

The chain recombines TRBV7-9 with TRBJ1-1; 8 bases are a match to TRBD1. Germline CDR1 is SEHNR and CDR2 is FQNEAQ (reference sequence). This CDR3 spans 15 amino acids. V lost 4 bases and J lost 6; bases outside the gene matches: 10. The CDR3 region has the DNA TGTGCCAGCAGCTCTTCCGGACAGGGTAAGGCTGAAGCTTTCTTT. This encodes CASSSSGQGKAEAFF.

The chain has TRBV5-1 and TRBJ1-6; D remains unclear. Trimming stripped 0 bases from V and 6 bases from J, with 7 bases between. CDR1 and CDR2 from the germline V gene are SGHRS and YFSETQ. This CDR3 is built from 14 residues. This chain's CDR3 is CASSLGQINSPLHF. For the CDR3, the DNA is TGCGCCAGCAGCTTGGGGCAGATTAATTCACCCCTCCACTTT.

The chain recombines TRBV29-1 with TRBJ2-7; 12 bases are a match to TRBD2. CDR1 SQVTM and CDR2 ANQGSEA come from the germline V gene. V shed 4 bases and J 0 bases; nucleotides not matched to a gene: 7. The CDR3 is 16 amino acids. The CDR3 nucleotides are TGCAGCGTTGTAGCTAGCGGGGGGGCAAGCTCCTACGAGCAGTACTTC. Translated: CSVVASGGASSYEQYF.

The rearrangement joins TRBV30 to TRBJ1-1; 8 bases match TRBD1. V lost 4 bases to trimming and J lost 3 bases; unmatched junction nucleotides: 16. The CDR3 runs to 17 residues. Germline CDR1 is GTSNPN and CDR2 is SVGIG (reference sequence). The CDR3 sequence is CAWTVERQGTIDTEAFF. The CDR3 DNA is TGTGCCTGGACCGTGGAAAGACAGGGGACCATAGACACTGAAGCTTTCTTT.

In this sample, this clone turned up a few times. The rearrangement uses TRBV19 and TRBJ1-2; no clear D. Germline V CDR1 and CDR2: LNHDA, SQIVND (reference sequence). This CDR3 comprises 14 residues. The V end lost 2 bases, the J end lost 0 bases, and 7 bases lay between the germline ends. CDR3 in DNA: TGTGCCAGTAGTATACCGGGAACTAACTATGGCTACACCTTC. Translated, it gives CASSIPGTNYGYTF.

The chain is built from TRBV28 and TRBJ2-7; 8 nucleotides line up with TRBD2. There are 17 residues in the CDR3. Germline loops: CDR1 MDHEN, CDR2 SYDVKM. V shed 7 bases and J 4 bases; nucleotides not matched to a gene: 18. CDR3 amino acids: CASIPLRGVSGEYEQYF. CDR3 DNA sequence: TGTGCCAGCATTCCACTGAGGGGGGTTAGCGGGGAGTACGAGCAGTACTTC.

The chain uses TRBV21-1 and TRBJ1-5. TRBV21-1 is annotated as a pseudogene. This CDR3 spans 18 amino acids. The CDR3 loop reads CASSLTGDRRMSNQPQHF. The CDR3 DNA sequence: TGTGCCAGCAGCCTCACGGGGGATCGACGGATGAGCAATCAGCCCCAGCATTTT.

This clone appeared once. The chain combines TRBV15 with TRBJ2-7; 11 positions match TRBD1. CDR3 length: 15 residues. The trim removed 0 bases at V and 6 bases at J, leaving 4 bases unmatched. Germline V gives CDR1 LNHNV, CDR2 YYDKDF (reference sequence). The CDR3 DNA reads as TGTGCCACCAGCAGAGACGGACAGGGGGCGGGCGAGCAGTACTTC. This sequence encodes CATSRDGQGAGEQYF.

This chain uses TRBV4-1 with TRBJ2-6, with D hard to call. Germline V gene lookup returns CDR1 MGHRA and CDR2 YSYEKL. V was trimmed by 0 bases and J by 4 bases, leaving 7 bases between them. CDR3 size: 15 residues. CDR3: CASSQDVSGANVLTF. The CDR3 coding sequence is TGCGCCAGCAGCCAAGATGTTTCAGGGGCCAACGTCCTGACTTTC.

The chain joins TRBV13 to TRBJ2-1; 7 bases line up with TRBD2. Germline V CDR1 and CDR2: PRHDT, FYEKMQ (reference sequence). Germline trimming cut 5 bases from V and 0 bases from J; bases unmatched to any gene: 25. The CDR3 runs 22 residues. The CDR3 is CASSGSGAQGRTSPSSYNEQFF. CDR3 in DNA: TGTGCCAGCAGCGGGAGCGGGGCGCAGGGCCGTACTAGCCCAAGCTCCTACAATGAGCAGTTCTTC.